Sequencing of this T cell receptor (beta chain) was carried out in a study of T-cell reconstitution after alpha-beta-depleted transplantation in children (dated by TCRdb to 2015 to 2016). For the wider study: The study quantitatively tracked T-cell immune reconstitution after TCRalphabeta/CD19-depleted allogeneic hematopoietic cell transplantation in children using TCR repertoire profiling. The study at large found these results: Over the following months the frequencies of hyperexpanded clones went down, and after one year T-cell counts and TCRbeta diversity were mostly credited to newly produced T cells. About two months after transplant, the apparently early recovery of alphabetaT-cell counts reportedly depended on just several hundred clones that had expanded rapidly and came from non-depleted graft cells. In some patients, the high TCRbeta diversity seen at day 60 was put down to recipient T cells and intrathymic progenitors that had survived conditioning.

This clonotype has only a few counts. This receptor's antigen is unknown. No much larger clone exists at a distance of one base, and base qualities are not known. V is cut by 4 bases and J by 5 bases, and the space between the germline ends is 14 bases. The cysteine opens and the phenylalanine closes a CDR3 of 14 amino acids. Only the CDR3 DNA is retained, 42 bases long and in frame from the first base. Via the germline V gene, CDR1 is ENHRY and CDR2 SYGVKD. The library was generated by PCR. Sequencing was performed on an Illumina HiSeq 2500. TCR libraries were prepared with molecular barcoding, using unique molecular identifiers to normalize TCRbeta repertoire quantification. TCRdb applied fastp at Q25 and MiXCR to the public reads, then kept only in-frame beta chains. Here each entry gathers all rows of one CDR3 protein and keeps the most common genes and DNA. The sample table holds 450,000 to 600,000 distinct CDR3 sequences, of which 10% to 15% were seen once. The ten largest clones represent about 2.2% of the sample.

The treatment or condition label, as the study defines it: allogeneic hematopoietic cell transplantation with graft depleted of TCRalphabeta T cells and CD19 B cells. Transplant recipients were children who received TCRalphabeta/CD19-depleted allogeneic hematopoietic cell grafts. The chain employs TRBV10-3 and TRBJ2-5; 6 matching bases give a weak D call of TRBD2. Sequenced here: PBMCs, mostly from graft donor cells, sampled 360 days after TCRalphabeta/CD19-depleted stem cell transplant. The TCR originated in a male patient aged 10 to 17 who had a stem cell transplant for acute myeloid leukemia, so the T cells may come from the graft donor. The CDR3 loop reads CAISGTSWGETQYF. The nucleotide sequence reads TGTGCCATCAGTGGCACTAGCTGGGGGGAGACCCAGTACTTC.